This entry lists 32 T cell receptor beta chains sequenced from one sample in a study of blood T cell repertoires in COVID-19. TCRdb keeps only in-frame clones here, not all; method: immunoSEQ multiplex PCR. The table lists 200,000 to 250,000 clones, roughly 81% of them singletons, with roughly 4% in the top ten. Input material: peripheral blood. The receptors shown here come from a man in his forties or fifties with acute or convalescent COVID-19.

This clone was observed once. The CDR3 region is CASSDGGASYNEQFF. In DNA form, the CDR3 reads TGCGCCAGCAGTGATGGGGGCGCTTCCTACAATGAGCAGTTCTTC. This chain links TRBV10-1 with TRBJ2-1; the D gene is possibly TRBD1 (6 bases). CDR1 is WNHNN, CDR2 SYGVQD, per germline (reference sequence). CDR3 size: 15 residues. Deletions cut 3 bases from V and 1 base from J, with 10 bases between.

This chain uses TRBV11-3 with TRBJ2-1; D is ambiguous. V was trimmed by 6 bases and J by 0 bases, leaving 15 bases between them. CDR3 length: 16 amino acids. CDR1 SGHNT and CDR2 YENEEA come from the germline V gene. The DNA of the CDR3 is TGTGCCAGCAGTACGTTTCCCGAGAGCTCCTACAATGAGCAGTTCTTC. Translation: CASSTFPESSYNEQFF.

The chain couples TRBV19 to TRBJ1-5; the D gene is possibly TRBD1 (5 bases). There are 12 residues in the CDR3. V gave up 1 base and J gave up 10 bases, with 8 bases separating them. Germline V lookup: CDR1 LNHDA, CDR2 SQIVND (reference sequence). The CDR3 reads CASSIVGAPQHF. The CDR3 coding sequence is TGTGCCAGTAGTATAGTTGGGGCCCCCCAGCATTTT.

The gene calls are TRBV10-3 and TRBJ1-6, with 7 positions matching TRBD1. This CDR3 is built from 15 residues. CDR1 and CDR2 (germline): ENHRY, SYGVKD. V was clipped by 3 bases and J by 8 bases; unmatched bases: 7. The CDR3 coding sequence is TGTGCCATCAGTGAAAGAACAGGGGTAGATTCACCCCTCCACTTT. This gives the protein CAISERTGVDSPLHF.

CDR3 residues: CASRPLTSGGPYEQYF. As DNA, the CDR3 is TGTGCCAGCAGGCCGTTAACCTCGGGAGGGCCGTACGAGCAGTACTTC. The rearrangement links TRBV13 to TRBJ2-7; 8 bases are shared with TRBD2. Germline CDR1 reads PRHDT; CDR2 reads FYEKMQ (reference sequence). The V and J ends lost 6 bases and 4 bases, in that order; junction bases with no gene match: 14. The CDR3 is 16 amino acids.

This clone has only a few counts. The V call is TRBV9, the J call TRBJ2-5, with TRBD2 identical over 16 bases. V lost 4 bases to trimming and J lost 7 bases; unmatched junction nucleotides: 7. Germline CDR1 and CDR2: SGDLS and YYNGEE. The CDR3 consists of 16 residues. The DNA of the CDR3 is TGTGCCAGCAGCTTGGGGACTAGCGGGGGGGCTGGGACCCAGTACTTC. It codes for CASSLGTSGGAGTQYF.

This chain links TRBV30 with TRBJ2-1, with D maybe TRBD2 (5 bases). The CDR3 contains 11 residues. Deletions cut 3 bases from V and 8 bases from J, with 8 bases between. Per the germline V gene, CDR1 is GTSNPN and CDR2 is SVGIG (reference sequence). Written as DNA, the CDR3 is TGTGCCTGGAGCGCTAGCTATGAGCAGTTCTTC. Its protein product is CAWSASYEQFF.

This clone has just one count. The CDR3 loop reads CASSQVTGDEKLFF. The CDR3 region has the DNA TGCGCCAGCAGCCAAGTGACAGGGGACGAAAAACTGTTTTTT. The genes are TRBV4-1 and TRBJ1-4, with 8 positions matching TRBD1. The germline V gene encodes CDR1 MGHRA and CDR2 YSYEKL. V gave up 1 base and J gave up 8 bases; unmatched junction bases: 3. The CDR3 is made up of 14 amino acids.

The chain employs TRBV5-1 and TRBJ1-6, with a possible D match to TRBD1 (5 bases). CDR3 length: 14 amino acids. CDR1 is SGHRS, CDR2 YFSETQ, per germline. V shed 0 bases and J shed 6 bases, with 7 bases lying between them. The CDR3 region is CASSLEQVNSPLHF. CDR3 sequence (DNA): TGCGCCAGCAGCTTGGAACAGGTTAATTCACCCCTCCACTTT.

The chain links TRBV14 to TRBJ2-2, with D tentatively TRBD1 (5 bases). Germline V CDR1 and CDR2: SGHDN, FVKESK. V was shortened by 0 bases and J by 0 bases, with 20 bases between the two germline ends. The CDR3 loop spans 20 amino acids. The CDR3 region is CASSQDSRVRFHSNTGELFF. The CDR3 nucleotides read TGTGCCAGCAGCCAAGACTCCAGGGTGCGGTTCCACTCGAACACCGGGGAGCTGTTTTTT.

This clone has just one count. The V gene is TRBV7-2, the J gene TRBJ1-1; 10 nucleotides line up with TRBD1. CDR1 and CDR2 (germline): SGHTA, FQGNSA. The CDR3 totals 15 residues. V lost 5 bases, J lost 7 bases, and 10 bases stayed unmatched. In DNA form, the CDR3 reads TGTGCCAGCAGCACCTATGGGGACAGGGGCGATGAAGCTTTCTTT. It specifies CASSTYGDRGDEAFF.

The chain uses TRBV7-2 and TRBJ2-7; 7 bases match TRBD1. With 5 bases clipped from V and 4 bases from J, the junction kept 17 bases outside the gene matches. CDR3 size: 17 residues. Germline CDR1 reads SGHTA; CDR2 reads FQGNSA. In DNA form, the CDR3 reads TGTGCCAGCAGCCCCAATCCACAGGGGCAAACCCTATACGAGCAGTACTTC. It codes for CASSPNPQGQTLYEQYF. Full variable domain (missing parts from reference TRBV7-2 and TRBJ2-7): GAGVSQSPSNKVTEKGKDVELRCDPISGHTALYWYRQSLGQGLEFLIYFQGNSAPDKSGLPSDRFSAERTGGSVSTLTIQRTQQEDSAVYLCASSPNPQGQTLYEQYFGPGTRLTVT.

The chain is built from TRBV6-5 and TRBJ1-2; TRBD1 might be the D (6 bases). Germline V gene sequence: CDR1 MNHEY, CDR2 SVGAGI. The CDR3 spans 14 residues. V lost 6 bases and J 2 bases, leaving 13 bases between the germline ends. DNA of the CDR3: TGTGCCAGCAGGGCGGACAGTACAAACTATGGCTACACCTTC. Translation gives CASRADSTNYGYTF.

The chain couples TRBV9 to TRBJ1-2; unclear D gene. Germline V lookup: CDR1 SGDLS, CDR2 YYNGEE. V was pared by 0 bases and J by 4 bases, with 10 bases between. The CDR3 has 14 residues. The CDR3 loop is CASSVGTGAYGYTF. The CDR3 nucleotides are TGTGCCAGCAGCGTAGGCACGGGAGCCTATGGCTACACCTTC. Full variable domain (rest looked up from reference TRBV9 and TRBJ1-2): DSGVTQTPKHLITATGQRVTLRCSPRSGDLSVYWYQQSLDQGLQFLIQYYNGEERAKGNILERFSAQQFPDLHSELNLSSLELGDSALYFCASSVGTGAYGYTFGSGTRLTVV.

CDR3: CASSFRQGVNEQYF. CDR3 nucleotide sequence: TGTGCCAGCAGCTTTCGACAGGGGGTGAACGAGCAGTACTTC. The genes are TRBV5-4 and TRBJ2-7; 9 bases fit TRBD1. The CDR3 covers 14 residues. The germline V gene has CDR1 SGHNT and CDR2 YYREEE (reference sequence). The ends lost 2 bases at V and 5 bases at J; junction bases unmatched: 5.

This chain connects TRBV6-5 to TRBJ1-6; 9 positions agree with TRBD1. This CDR3 has 14 amino acids. Germline CDR1 and CDR2: MNHEY and SVGAGI. After removal of 6 bases from V and 8 bases from J, the junction contained 5 bases not matched to a gene. CDR3: CASRGGQGDSPLHF. The CDR3 DNA reads as TGTGCCAGCAGAGGGGGACAGGGAGATTCACCCCTCCACTTT.

The V gene is TRBV5-1, the J gene TRBJ2-1; 11 bases match TRBD2. This CDR3 is built from 16 residues. Losses at the gene ends were 0 bases for V and 6 bases for J; bases not matched to a gene: 5. Germline assignment: CDR1 SGHRS and CDR2 YFSETQ. The CDR3 nucleotides are TGCGCCAGCAGCTTGGCTAGCGGGGGGACCCTCAATGAGCAGTTCTTC. Translating it yields CASSLASGGTLNEQFF.

The chain has TRBV2 and TRBJ2-3; D remains unclear. Trimming took off 8 bases at V and 5 bases at J, with 8 bases between the two ends. Germline V lookup: CDR1 SNHLY, CDR2 FYNNEI. The CDR3 has 11 residues. The CDR3 loop is CASLLVDTQYF. In nucleotides, the CDR3 is TGTGCCAGCCTTCTAGTAGATACGCAGTATTTT.

This chain links TRBV15 with TRBJ1-5; TRBD1 aligns across 7 bases. Germline loops: CDR1 LNHNV, CDR2 YYDKDF (reference sequence). This CDR3 region has 14 residues. With 5 bases clipped from V and 2 bases from J, the junction kept 3 bases outside the gene matches. CDR3 region: CATSHDRGNQPQHF. As DNA, the CDR3 is TGTGCCACCAGCCATGACAGGGGCAATCAGCCCCAGCATTTT.

The J gene is TRBJ1-5, the V gene TRBV4-1, with TRBD1 matching 7 bases. The CDR3 contains 18 residues. V was clipped by 4 bases and J by 5 bases; unmatched bases: 17. CDR1 is MGHRA, CDR2 YSYEKL, per germline. CDR3 protein: CASSRLPAVGTEDQPQHF. The DNA of the CDR3 is TGCGCCAGCAGCCGACTCCCGGCCGTGGGGACAGAAGATCAGCCCCAGCATTTT.

The chain carries TRBV11-3 and TRBJ2-5; 8 bases map to TRBD2. CDR1 and CDR2 (germline): SGHNT, YENEEA. The CDR3 sequence is 18 residues long. The trim removed 2 bases at V and 5 bases at J, leaving 16 bases unmatched. DNA of the CDR3: TGTGCCAGCAGCTTAACGAACGAGCGGGAGTGGTCGGGGGAGACCCAGTACTTC. Its translation: CASSLTNEREWSGETQYF.

The chain employs TRBV19 and TRBJ1-1; the D gene is possibly TRBD1 (5 bases). Germline V gene sequence: CDR1 LNHDA, CDR2 SQIVND (reference sequence). V was cut by 2 bases and J by 5 bases, with 12 bases left in between. CDR3 length: 14 amino acids. As DNA, the CDR3 is TGTGCCAGTAGTATACAGGGAGGTGGAACTGAAGCTTTCTTT. The encoded protein is CASSIQGGGTEAFF. Complete variable domain (other parts from reference TRBV19 and TRBJ1-1): DGGITQSPKYLFRKEGQNVTLSCEQNLNHDAMYWYRQDPGQGLRLIYYSQIVNDFQKGDIAEGYSVSREKKESFPLTVTSAQKNPTAFYLCASSIQGGGTEAFFGQGTRLTVV.

The CDR3 is CASGLILTGNSNQPQHF. The CDR3 nucleotides are TGTGCTAGTGGCCTCATCCTAACAGGGAATAGCAATCAGCCCCAGCATTTT. The V call is TRBV12-5, the J call TRBJ1-5, with a tentative D call TRBD1 (6 bases). This CDR3 has 17 amino acids. Germline V gene sequence: CDR1 LGHNT, CDR2 FRNRAP. Trimming cost V 6 bases and J 0 bases, with 18 bases left between them.

The chain links TRBV27 to TRBJ2-7; D uncertain. Trimming removed 1 base from V and 0 bases from J, with 19 bases in between. CDR1 is MNHEY, CDR2 SMNVEV, per germline (reference sequence). The CDR3 is 18 amino acids. CDR3 residues: CASSLFPPLARPSYEQYF. CDR3 bases: TGTGCCAGCAGTTTATTCCCGCCGTTGGCGAGGCCCTCCTACGAGCAGTACTTC.

The rearrangement uses TRBV15 and TRBJ1-2; 11 bases are shared with TRBD1. Germline V gene data show CDR1 as LNHNV and CDR2 as YYDKDF (reference sequence). Trimming cost V 6 bases and J 4 bases; bases outside gene matches: 16. This CDR3 comprises 18 residues. CDR3: CATRGIRTGGAGFYGYTF. The CDR3, as DNA: TGTGCCACCAGGGGAATCCGGACAGGGGGCGCGGGTTTCTATGGCTACACCTTC.

As DNA, the CDR3 is TGTGCCAGCAGCTTCGGAGAGACCCAGTACTTC. Protein sequence: CASSFGETQYF. The chain carries TRBV11-2 and TRBJ2-5; D not certain. This CDR3 region has 11 residues. Germline V lookup: CDR1 SGHAT, CDR2 FQNNGV. Between the trimmed V and J ends, which lost 3 bases and 4 bases, there was a span of 3 bases.

The sample holds a few counts of this clone. The chain uses TRBV29-1 and TRBJ1-2; no clear D. The CDR3 runs 13 residues. In germline, CDR1 is SQVTM, CDR2 ANQGSEA. CDR3 sequence: CTTWRSQAEDYTF. CDR3 DNA sequence: TGCACCACCTGGAGGAGCCAGGCTGAGGACTACACCTTC. Full variable domain (missing parts from reference TRBV29-1 and TRBJ1-2): SAVISQKPSRDICQRGTSLTIQCQVDSQVTMMFWYRQQPGQSLTLIATANQGSEATYESGFVIDKFPISRPNLTFSTLTVSNMSPEDSSIYLCTTWRSQAEDYTFGSGTRLTVV.

The chain employs TRBV10-1 and TRBJ2-2; 8 nucleotides agree with TRBD1. The CDR3 is 13 amino acids. J gave up 6 bases and V 7 bases, and 4 bases lay outside the gene matches. Germline V CDR1 and CDR2: WNHNN, SYGVQD (reference sequence). For the CDR3, the DNA is TGCGCCAGCACGGACAGGGTGGCCGGGGAGCTGTTTTTT. Translating gives CASTDRVAGELFF.

The chain combines TRBV10-2 with TRBJ2-3; 11 positions match TRBD2. This CDR3 is built from 16 residues. V shed 3 bases and J 1 base; nucleotides not matched to a gene: 3. Looked up from germline, CDR1 is WSHSY and CDR2 is SAAADI. CDR3 in DNA: TGCGCCAGCAGTGACATTAGCGGGGGGGGCACAGATACGCAGTATTTT. Its translation: CASSDISGGGTDTQYF.

The chain carries TRBV7-3 and TRBJ1-2, with 11 nucleotides matching TRBD1. J gave up 1 base and V 4 bases, and 2 bases lay outside the gene matches. CDR1 SGHTA and CDR2 FQGTGA come from the germline V gene. The CDR3 is 15 residues long. CDR3 nucleotide sequence: TGTGCCAGCAGCTCCGGGACAGGGGGTAACTATGGCTACACCTTC. Protein product: CASSSGTGGNYGYTF.

This clone came up a few times. The gene calls are TRBV10-1 and TRBJ2-2; TRBD1 aligns across 10 bases. The CDR3 is 13 residues long. V gave up 8 bases and J gave up 3 bases; unmatched junction bases: 0. CDR1 WNHNN and CDR2 SYGVQD come from the germline V gene (reference sequence). The CDR3 spells CASGTGDTGELFF. CDR3 coding DNA: TGCGCCAGCGGGACAGGGGACACCGGGGAGCTGTTTTTT.

Concerning this clone: Distinct nucleotide sequences in the sample also encode this CDR3. The chain couples TRBV28 to TRBJ2-7, with D tentatively TRBD2 (5 bases). Germline-derived CDR1 and CDR2 are MDHEN and SYDVKM. The CDR3 has 13 residues. The V and J ends lost 5 bases and 1 base respectively, with 9 bases between them. CDR3 DNA: TGTGCCAGCAGTGGTCGGGGATCCTACGAGCAGTACTTC. It translates to CASSGRGSYEQYF.